This T cell receptor (beta chain) was obtained from a study of shared clonotypes between healthy human individuals. Several immunoSEQ plates held equal portions of the genomic DNA taken from each subset. Produced via immunoSEQ multiplex PCR; TCRdb's table is partial and in-frame only. The table shows about 680,000 clones, with 74% occurring only once. Comments on this clone: Its antigen is undetermined. Other DNA sequences within the sample encode an identical CDR3.

The trim removed 4 bases at V and 2 bases at J, leaving 7 bases unmatched. The CDR3 extends over 16 amino acids. The V gene's germline CDR1 is SGHTA and CDR2 FQGTGA. The study, taken as a whole, reports: Against clonotypes common to all four donors, non-shared ones had lower generation probabilities.

This chain joins TRBV7-3 and TRBJ2-1, with TRBD2 matching 8 bases. Sequencing was done on a sample of memory CD4+ T cells sorted from blood. Subset here: CD45RA-negative fraction. This clonotype was sampled from a woman aged 25 to 39 in good health. The CDR3 DNA reads TGTGCCAGCAGCTCTGTTAGCGGGACAACCTACAATGAGCAGTTCTTC. This sequence encodes CASSSVSGTTYNEQFF. Using reference TRBV7-3 and TRBJ2-1 for the parts outside the CDR3, the full variable domain is GAGVSQTPSNKVTEKGKYVELRCDPISGHTALYWYRQSLGQGPEFLIYFQGTGAADDSGLPNDRFFAVRPEGSVSTLKIQRTERGDSAVYLCASSSVSGTTYNEQFFGPGTRLTVL.